This passage covers 19 T cell receptor beta chains from one sample sequenced in a study of OX40 agonist ivuxolimab in advanced cancers. Generated by immunoSEQ multiplex PCR, the TCRdb table keeps only in-frame clones and is missing some. Of under 75,000 clones in the sample, around 84% were seen once. The starting material was CD4+ or CD8+ T cells sorted from blood, obtained in a trial of the OX40 agonist ivuxolimab. These receptors were taken from an adult with an advanced solid tumor such as melanoma, head and neck, liver or kidney cancer.

The chain recombines TRBV28 with TRBJ2-1; the D gene is possibly TRBD1 (5 bases). The CDR3 length is 12 residues. Germline CDR1 is MDHEN and CDR2 is SYDVKM. Trimming removed 2 bases at V and 15 bases at J, with 14 bases between. The CDR3 DNA reads as TGTGCCAGCAGTTTAAGTCAGGGTTTGGCGTTCTTC. This gives the protein CASSLSQGLAFF.

V gene TRBV28 combines with J gene TRBJ1-5; D gene ambiguous. The CDR3 extends over 15 amino acids. Trimming left V 4 bases short and J 10 bases short, with 20 bases between. The germline gives CDR1 MDHEN, CDR2 SYDVKM. As DNA, the CDR3 is TGTGCCAGCAGTTCCCCCCGCGCGGGGTTGGAACCCCAGCATTTT. It is translated as CASSSPRAGLEPQHF.

The V call is TRBV7-2, the J call TRBJ1-5; a possible D gene is TRBD1 (6 bases). The germline V gene encodes CDR1 SGHTA and CDR2 FQGNSA. The CDR3 totals 16 residues. V was cut by 1 base and J by 0 bases, with 10 bases left in between. The DNA of the CDR3 is TGTGCCAGCAGCTTAGTGACAGGATATAGCAATCAGCCCCAGCATTTT. Translating it yields CASSLVTGYSNQPQHF. The full variable domain, completed using reference TRBV7-2 and TRBJ1-5, is GAGVSQSPSNKVTEKGKDVELRCDPISGHTALYWYRQSLGQGLEFLIYFQGNSAPDKSGLPSDRFSAERTGGSVSTLTIQRTQQEDSAVYLCASSLVTGYSNQPQHFGDGTRLSIL.

The chain recombines TRBV28 with TRBJ1-5; maybe TRBD1 (6 bases). The CDR3 runs 16 residues. CDR1 and CDR2 from the germline V gene are MDHEN and SYDVKM. Trimming cost V 3 bases and J 0 bases, with 12 bases left between them. DNA of the CDR3: TGTGCCAGCAGTTTTGGGGGACACTATAGCAATCAGCCCCAGCATTTT. Amino acids: CASSFGGHYSNQPQHF.

The chain employs TRBV29-1 and TRBJ2-1; no reliable D call. Germline loops: CDR1 SQVTM, CDR2 ANQGSEA. Deletions cut 4 bases from V and 6 bases from J, with 16 bases between. CDR3 length equals 14 residues. This CDR3 is CSVVSPFLGNEQFF. The CDR3 bases are TGCAGCGTTGTTTCGCCATTCTTGGGCAATGAGCAGTTCTTC.

This clone is a singleton in its sample. The chain has TRBV19 and TRBJ1-3; D is uncertain. The CDR3 has 15 amino acids. The germline CDR1 and CDR2 sequences are LNHDA and SQIVND (reference sequence). Trimming took 6 bases from V and 0 from J, leaving 12 bases between them. Here the CDR3 reads CASSPLADSGNTIYF. The CDR3 region has the DNA TGTGCCAGTAGCCCCTTGGCCGACTCTGGAAACACCATATATTTT.

The chain combines TRBV4-2 with TRBJ1-1; D gene unclear. This CDR3 comprises 15 residues. V lost 1 base, J lost 3 bases, and 12 bases lay in between. Per the germline V gene, CDR1 is LGHNA and CDR2 is YNFKEQ. The CDR3, as DNA: TGTGCCAGCAGCCAAGCGGCCCTGACTTACACTGAAGCTTTCTTT. Amino acid sequence: CASSQAALTYTEAFF.

The chain combines TRBV7-8 with TRBJ2-5, with D perhaps TRBD1 or TRBD2 (5 bases each). The CDR3 is 15 amino acids. Germline V gene data show CDR1 as SGHVS and CDR2 as FQNEAQ. With 8 bases removed from V and 2 bases from J, the gap between germline ends came to 18 bases. The CDR3 reads CASGPWGTPQETQYF. The CDR3 coding sequence is TGTGCCAGCGGACCATGGGGGACGCCACAAGAGACCCAGTACTTC. Together with reference TRBV7-8 and TRBJ2-5, the CDR3 gives the full variable domain: GAGVSQSPRYKVAKRGQDVALRCDPISGHVSLFWYQQALGQGPEFLTYFQNEAQLDKSGLPSDRFFAERPEGSVSTLKIQRTQQEDSAVYLCASGPWGTPQETQYFGPGTRLLVL.

The rearrangement links TRBV4-1 to TRBJ2-1; D is perhaps TRBD2 (6 bases). Germline assignment: CDR1 MGHRA and CDR2 YSYEKL. CDR3 length equals 17 residues. V gave up 4 bases and J gave up 1 base, with 17 bases separating them. The chain's CDR3 is CASSPGVVGGSYNEQFF. The CDR3 region has the DNA TGCGCCAGCAGCCCTGGTGTCGTTGGGGGGTCCTACAATGAGCAGTTCTTC.

The chain carries TRBV28 and TRBJ1-4; the D gene is possibly TRBD1 (5 bases). The V end lost 9 bases, the J end lost 3 bases, and 11 bases lay between the germline ends. The CDR3 has 13 amino acids. CDR1 is MDHEN, CDR2 SYDVKM, per germline. CDR3 amino acids: CASRGGANEKLFF. The CDR3 coding sequence is TGTGCCAGTCGTGGGGGTGCTAATGAAAAACTGTTTTTT.

The chain couples TRBV5-1 to TRBJ1-1; a weak D match, TRBD1 (6 bases). From germline, CDR1 is SGHRS and CDR2 YFSETQ. The CDR3 has 14 amino acids. Trimming left V 3 bases short and J 0 bases short, with 9 bases between. The CDR3 here is CASSSGAVNTEAFF. As DNA, the CDR3 is TGCGCCAGCAGCTCAGGGGCAGTGAACACTGAAGCTTTCTTT.

This clone was detected a few times. The V call is TRBV5-1, the J call TRBJ1-3; no reliable D call. Between the trimmed V and J ends, which lost 3 bases and 0 bases, there was a span of 7 bases. In germline, CDR1 is SGHRS, CDR2 YFSETQ. CDR3 length: 14 amino acids. CDR3 amino acids: CASSSPFSGNTIYF. The CDR3 DNA follows: TGCGCCAGCAGCTCTCCTTTCTCTGGAAACACCATATATTTT.

Judged by abundance, this clone is medium-sized (0.01 to 0.1%). V and J are TRBV2 and TRBJ1-1, with TRBD1 identical over 7 bases. This CDR3 contains 14 residues. Germline values: CDR1 SNHLY, CDR2 FYNNEI. V shed 5 bases, J shed 4 bases, and the junction held 7 bases outside the gene matches. CDR3 loop: CASSFAQGSTEAFF. As DNA, the CDR3 is TGTGCCAGCAGTTTCGCACAGGGGAGCACTGAAGCTTTCTTT. Together with reference TRBV2 and TRBJ1-1, the CDR3 gives the full variable domain: EPEVTQTPSHQVTQMGQEVILRCVPISNHLYFYWYRQILGQKVEFLVSFYNNEISEKSEIFDDQFSVERPDGSNFTLKIRSTKLEDSAMYFCASSFAQGSTEAFFGQGTRLTVV.

The CDR3 region is CASSSTGTGKGYTF. The CDR3 DNA reads TGTGCCAGCAGTTCTACCGGGACAGGAAAAGGCTACACCTTC. The chain has TRBV28 and TRBJ1-2; 8 nucleotides agree with TRBD1. This CDR3 contains 14 residues. CDR1 is MDHEN, CDR2 SYDVKM, per germline. The J segment lost 8 bases and the V segment lost 4 bases, leaving 9 bases of the junction unmatched.

The rearrangement joins TRBV7-9 to TRBJ1-3, with D possibly TRBD1 on 6 matching bases. V lost 5 bases, J lost 0 bases, and 14 bases lay in between. Germline V lookup: CDR1 SEHNR, CDR2 FQNEAQ (reference sequence). CDR3 length: 16 residues. CDR3 sequence: CASSPLDSFSGNTIYF. CDR3 coding DNA: TGTGCCAGCAGCCCCTTGGACAGCTTCTCTGGAAACACCATATATTTT. Filled out from reference TRBV7-9 and TRBJ1-3, the complete variable domain reads DTGVSQNPRHKITKRGQNVTFRCDPISEHNRLYWYRQTLGQGPEFLTYFQNEAQLEKSRLLSDRFSAERPKGSFSTLEIQRTEQGDSAMYLCASSPLDSFSGNTIYFGEGSWLTVV.

This rearrangement joins TRBV5-1 to TRBJ1-2; maybe TRBD1 (5 bases). Germline CDR1 reads SGHRS; CDR2 reads YFSETQ. Trimming cost V 7 bases and J 3 bases, with 13 bases left between them. CDR3 length: 13 amino acids. The CDR3 region has the DNA TGCGCCAGCGGGACGGAACGCTACTATGGCTACACCTTC. Its translation: CASGTERYYGYTF.

The V gene is TRBV2, the J gene TRBJ2-1; the match to TRBD1 covers 9 bases. Unmatched junction bases numbered 5, after V lost 4 bases and J lost 4 bases. The germline gives CDR1 SNHLY, CDR2 FYNNEI. The CDR3 consists of 15 residues. The DNA of the CDR3 is TGTGCCAGCAGTGGGGACAGGGCGGGTTACAATGAGCAGTTCTTC. It translates to CASSGDRAGYNEQFF.

The chain links TRBV11-2 to TRBJ2-2; D gene uncertain. V dropped 0 bases and J dropped 6 bases, with 8 bases sitting between them. In germline, CDR1 is SGHAT, CDR2 FQNNGV. The CDR3 covers 14 residues. CDR3 coding DNA: TGTGCCAGCAGCTTAGATTATGCCTCCGGGGAGCTGTTTTTT. It yields the protein CASSLDYASGELFF.

The V and J genes are TRBV5-1 and TRBJ2-1; 12 nucleotides line up with TRBD2. The CDR3 is made up of 16 amino acids. V lost 4 bases and J lost 9; bases outside the gene matches: 11. CDR1 and CDR2 from the germline V gene are SGHRS and YFSETQ. The CDR3 sequence is CASSGPTSGSSGEQFF. The CDR3 nucleotides are TGCGCCAGCAGCGGACCGACTAGCGGGAGTAGTGGTGAGCAGTTCTTC.